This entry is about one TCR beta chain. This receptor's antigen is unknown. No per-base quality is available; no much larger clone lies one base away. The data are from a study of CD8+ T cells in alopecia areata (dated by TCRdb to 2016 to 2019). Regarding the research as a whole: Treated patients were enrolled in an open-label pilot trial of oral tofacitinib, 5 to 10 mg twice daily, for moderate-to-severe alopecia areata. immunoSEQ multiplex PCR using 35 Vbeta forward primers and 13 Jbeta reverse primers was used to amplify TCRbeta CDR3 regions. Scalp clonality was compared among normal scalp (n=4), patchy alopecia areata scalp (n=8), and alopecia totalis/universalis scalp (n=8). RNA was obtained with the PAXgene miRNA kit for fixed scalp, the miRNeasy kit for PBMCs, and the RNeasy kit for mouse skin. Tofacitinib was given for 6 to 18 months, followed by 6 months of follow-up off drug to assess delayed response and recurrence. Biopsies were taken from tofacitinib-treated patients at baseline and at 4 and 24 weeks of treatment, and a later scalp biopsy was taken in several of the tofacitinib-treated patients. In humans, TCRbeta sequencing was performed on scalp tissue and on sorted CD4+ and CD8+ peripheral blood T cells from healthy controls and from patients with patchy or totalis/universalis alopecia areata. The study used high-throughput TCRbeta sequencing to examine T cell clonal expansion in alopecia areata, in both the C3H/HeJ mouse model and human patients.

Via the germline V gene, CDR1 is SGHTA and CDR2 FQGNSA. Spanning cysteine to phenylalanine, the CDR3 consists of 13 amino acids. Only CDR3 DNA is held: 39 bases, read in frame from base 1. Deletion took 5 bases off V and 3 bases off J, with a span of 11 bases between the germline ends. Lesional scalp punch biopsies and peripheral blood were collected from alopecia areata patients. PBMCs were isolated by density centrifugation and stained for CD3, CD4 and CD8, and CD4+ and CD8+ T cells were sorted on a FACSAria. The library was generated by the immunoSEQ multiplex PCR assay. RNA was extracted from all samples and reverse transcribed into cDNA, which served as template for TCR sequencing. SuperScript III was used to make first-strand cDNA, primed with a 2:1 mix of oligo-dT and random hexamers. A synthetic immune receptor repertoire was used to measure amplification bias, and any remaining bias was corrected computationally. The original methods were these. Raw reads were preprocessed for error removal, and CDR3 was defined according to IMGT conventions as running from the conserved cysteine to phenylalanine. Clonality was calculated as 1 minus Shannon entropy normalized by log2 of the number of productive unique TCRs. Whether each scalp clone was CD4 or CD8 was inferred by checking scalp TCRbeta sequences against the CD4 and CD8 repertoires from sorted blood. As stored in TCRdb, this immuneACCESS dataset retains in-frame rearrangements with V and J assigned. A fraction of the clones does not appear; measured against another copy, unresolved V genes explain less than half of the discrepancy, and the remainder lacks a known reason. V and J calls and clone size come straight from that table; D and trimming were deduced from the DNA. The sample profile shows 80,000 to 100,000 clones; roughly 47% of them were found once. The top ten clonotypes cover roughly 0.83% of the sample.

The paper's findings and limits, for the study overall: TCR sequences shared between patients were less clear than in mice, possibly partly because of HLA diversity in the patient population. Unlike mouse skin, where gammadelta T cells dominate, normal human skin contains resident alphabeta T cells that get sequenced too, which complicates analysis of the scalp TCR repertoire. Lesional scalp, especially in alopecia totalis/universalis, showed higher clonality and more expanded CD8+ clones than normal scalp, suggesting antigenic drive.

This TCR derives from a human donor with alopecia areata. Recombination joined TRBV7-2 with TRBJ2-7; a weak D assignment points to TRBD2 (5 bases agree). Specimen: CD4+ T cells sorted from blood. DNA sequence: TGTGCCAGCAGCCAGCGCGGACTCTACGAGCAGTACTTC. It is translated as CASSQRGLYEQYF.